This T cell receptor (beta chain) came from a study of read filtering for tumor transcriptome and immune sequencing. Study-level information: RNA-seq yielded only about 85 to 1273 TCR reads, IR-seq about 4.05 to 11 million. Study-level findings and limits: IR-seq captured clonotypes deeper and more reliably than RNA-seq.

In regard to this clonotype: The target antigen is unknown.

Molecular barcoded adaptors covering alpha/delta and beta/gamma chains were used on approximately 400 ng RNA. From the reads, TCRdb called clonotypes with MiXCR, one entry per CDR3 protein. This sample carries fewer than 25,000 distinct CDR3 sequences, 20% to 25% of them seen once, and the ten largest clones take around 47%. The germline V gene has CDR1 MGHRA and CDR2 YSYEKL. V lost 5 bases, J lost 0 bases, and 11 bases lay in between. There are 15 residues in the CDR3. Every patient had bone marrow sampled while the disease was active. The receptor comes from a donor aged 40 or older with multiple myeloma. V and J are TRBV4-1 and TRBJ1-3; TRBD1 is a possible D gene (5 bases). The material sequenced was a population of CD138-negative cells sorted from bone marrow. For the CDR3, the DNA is TGCGCCAGCAGCGTAAGACAGAGCTCTGGAAACACCATATATTTT. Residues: CASSVRQSSGNTIYF.